This T cell receptor (beta chain) emerged from a study of blood T cell repertoires in COVID-19. In this sample, this clone turned up a few times. Produced via immunoSEQ multiplex PCR; TCRdb's table is partial and in-frame only. The sample lists about 76,000 clones; around nine tenths were seen once. There are 10 residues in the CDR3. Trimming took off 5 bases at V and 12 bases at J, with 11 bases between the two ends. The sequence was obtained from a human donor in a cohort sampled during active COVID-19. This chain connects TRBV5-3 to TRBJ1-1, with TRBD1 as a possible D gene (6 bases). TRBV5-3 is designated an ORF whose function remains uncertain. Sequenced sample: peripheral blood. This CDR3 is CARRQGRPFF. The CDR3 DNA is TGTGCCAGAAGACAGGGTAGGCCTTTCTTT.